This TCR beta chain was found in a study of T-cell reconstitution after alpha-beta-depleted transplantation in children. This clonotype was seen at least ten times. Its specificity is not known. V was clipped by 5 bases and J by 3 bases, with 8 bases between them. The CDR3 has 12 amino acids. CDR1 and CDR2 (germline): WSHSY, SAAADI. The authors prepared the TCRbeta library with unique molecular identifiers. TCRdb re-analysed the PCR reads in MiXCR, keeping a single row per CDR3 protein. The data hold hundreds of thousands of distinct CDR3 sequences, with about an eighth observed a single time. Study conclusions and caveats: T cells produced anew were the main source of T-cell counts and diversity one year after transplant. The high TCRbeta diversity at day 60 in some patients came from surviving recipient T cells and thymic progenitors. Expanded clones from the graft, numbering several hundred, reportedly supplied alpha-beta T cells about two months after transplant.

This clonotype was obtained from a girl aged 2-15 years with congenital amegakaryocytic thrombocytopenia, due to receive a stem cell transplant. The chain carries TRBV10-2 and TRBJ2-7; no clear D. The input for sequencing was PBMCs, taken before TCRalphabeta/CD19-depleted stem cell transplant. This CDR3 is CASSNWGYEQYF. The CDR3 bases are TGCGCCAGCAGTAACTGGGGCTACGAGCAGTACTTC.